This TCR beta chain emerged from a study of blood T cell repertoires in COVID-19. Germline V gene sequence: CDR1 KGHSH, CDR2 LQKENI. CDR3 length: 17 amino acids. The ends lost 5 bases at V and 6 bases at J; junction bases unmatched: 10. This clone turned up a few times. Produced via immunoSEQ multiplex PCR; TCRdb's table is partial and in-frame only. The data show about 320,000 clones, around 90% seen once. Sequenced: peripheral blood. The receptor was isolated from a man between 18 and 29 years old who had recovered from COVID-19. This chain uses TRBV18 with TRBJ1-6; 10 nucleotides match TRBD1. The CDR3 sequence is CASSSAGTGVSNSPLHF. The CDR3 DNA follows: TGTGCCAGCTCATCGGCCGGGACAGGGGTTAGTAATTCACCCCTCCACTTT.